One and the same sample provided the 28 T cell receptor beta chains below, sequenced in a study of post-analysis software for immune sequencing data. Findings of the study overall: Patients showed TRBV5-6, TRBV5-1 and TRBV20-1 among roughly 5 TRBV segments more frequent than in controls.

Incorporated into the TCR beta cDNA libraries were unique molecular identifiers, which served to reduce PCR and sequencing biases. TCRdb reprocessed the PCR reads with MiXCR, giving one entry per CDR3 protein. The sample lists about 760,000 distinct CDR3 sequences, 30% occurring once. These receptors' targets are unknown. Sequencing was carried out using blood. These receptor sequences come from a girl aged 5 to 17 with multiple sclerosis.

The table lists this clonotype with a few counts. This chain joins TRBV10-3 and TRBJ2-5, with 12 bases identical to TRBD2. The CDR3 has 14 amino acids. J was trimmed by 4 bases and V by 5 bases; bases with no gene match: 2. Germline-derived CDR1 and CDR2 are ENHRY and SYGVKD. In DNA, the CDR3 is TGTGCCATCAGTTCGGGACTAGCGGGAGAGACCCAGTACTTC. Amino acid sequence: CAISSGLAGETQYF.

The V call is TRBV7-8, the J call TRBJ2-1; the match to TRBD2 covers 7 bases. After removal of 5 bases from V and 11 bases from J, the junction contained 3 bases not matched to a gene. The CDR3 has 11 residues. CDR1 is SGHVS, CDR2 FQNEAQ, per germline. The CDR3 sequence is CASSGDYQQFF. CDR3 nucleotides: TGTGCCAGCAGCGGGGACTATCAGCAGTTCTTC.

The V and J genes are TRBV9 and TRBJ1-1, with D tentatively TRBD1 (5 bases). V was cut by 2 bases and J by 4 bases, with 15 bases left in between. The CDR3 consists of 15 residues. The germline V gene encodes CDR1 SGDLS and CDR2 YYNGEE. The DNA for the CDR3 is TGTGCCAGCAGCGTGACCGAGGGGCTGGGCACTGAAGCTTTCTTT. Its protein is CASSVTEGLGTEAFF. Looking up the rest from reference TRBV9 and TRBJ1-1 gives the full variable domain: DSGVTQTPKHLITATGQRVTLRCSPRSGDLSVYWYQQSLDQGLQFLIQYYNGEERAKGNILERFSAQQFPDLHSELNLSSLELGDSALYFCASSVTEGLGTEAFFGQGTRLTVV.

CDR3 loop: CASSFKGDYGYTF. The CDR3 DNA follows: TGTGCCAGCAGCTTTAAAGGGGACTATGGCTACACCTTC. This rearrangement joins TRBV7-2 to TRBJ1-2, with D possibly being TRBD1 (5 bases). CDR1 and CDR2 from the germline V gene are SGHTA and FQGNSA. This CDR3 spans 13 amino acids. V was shortened by 3 bases and J by 3 bases, with 8 bases between the two germline ends.

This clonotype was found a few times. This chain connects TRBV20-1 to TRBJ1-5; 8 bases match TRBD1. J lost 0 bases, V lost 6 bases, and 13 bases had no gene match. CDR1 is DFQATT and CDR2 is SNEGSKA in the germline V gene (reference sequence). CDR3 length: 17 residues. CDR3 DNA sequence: TGCAGTGCGGGAGGACAGGGCGATGCCCTTAGCAATCAGCCCCAGCATTTT. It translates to CSAGGQGDALSNQPQHF.

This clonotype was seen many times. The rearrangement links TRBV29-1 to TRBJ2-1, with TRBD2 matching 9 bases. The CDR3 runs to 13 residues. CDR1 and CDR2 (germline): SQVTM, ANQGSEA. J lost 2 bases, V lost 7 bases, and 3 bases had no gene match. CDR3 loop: CSGRTSAYNEQFF. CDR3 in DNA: TGCAGCGGTAGGACTAGCGCCTACAATGAGCAGTTCTTC.

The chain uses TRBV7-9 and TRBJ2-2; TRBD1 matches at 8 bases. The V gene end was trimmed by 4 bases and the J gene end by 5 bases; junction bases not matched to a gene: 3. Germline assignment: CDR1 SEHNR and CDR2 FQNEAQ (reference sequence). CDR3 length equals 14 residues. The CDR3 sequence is CASSWRQGTGELFF. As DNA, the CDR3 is TGTGCCAGCAGCTGGCGACAGGGGACCGGGGAGCTGTTTTTT.

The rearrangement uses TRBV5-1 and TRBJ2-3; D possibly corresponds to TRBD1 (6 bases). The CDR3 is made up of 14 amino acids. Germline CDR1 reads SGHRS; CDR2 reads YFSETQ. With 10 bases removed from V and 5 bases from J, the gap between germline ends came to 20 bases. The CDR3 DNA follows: TGCGCCGACAGCTTGGAAGGGGGAGTAGATACGCAGTATTTT. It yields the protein CADSLEGGVDTQYF.

DNA for the CDR3: TGTGCCAGCAGTGAATGGGGACTAGCGGGCCTATACAATGAGCAGTTCTTC. This gives the protein CASSEWGLAGLYNEQFF. The V and J genes are TRBV25-1 and TRBJ2-1; 12 nucleotides match TRBD2. The CDR3 is 17 residues long. The J segment lost 4 bases and the V segment lost 1 base, leaving 5 bases of the junction unmatched. Germline-derived CDR1 and CDR2 are MGHDK and SYGVNS. The variable domain in full, with the rest retrieved from reference TRBV25-1 and TRBJ2-1, is EADIYQTPRYLVIGTGKKITLECSQTMGHDKMYWYQQDPGMELHLIHYSYGVNSTEKGDLSSESTVSRIRTEHFPLTLESARPSHTSQYLCASSEWGLAGLYNEQFFGPGTRLTVL.

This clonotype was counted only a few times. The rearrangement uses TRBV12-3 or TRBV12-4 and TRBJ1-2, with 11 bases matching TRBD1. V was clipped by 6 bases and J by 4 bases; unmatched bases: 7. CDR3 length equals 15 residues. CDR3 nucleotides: TGTGCCAGCAGCGGACAGGGGGCGCCGGGCTATGGCTACACCTTC. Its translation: CASSGQGAPGYGYTF.

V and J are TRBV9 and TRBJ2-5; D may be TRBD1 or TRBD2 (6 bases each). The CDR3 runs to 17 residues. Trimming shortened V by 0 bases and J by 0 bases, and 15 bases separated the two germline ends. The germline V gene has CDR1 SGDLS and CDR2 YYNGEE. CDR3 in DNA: TGTGCCAGCAGCGTAGGTGCTAGGGGGGCCAACCAAGAGACCCAGTACTTC. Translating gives CASSVGARGANQETQYF.

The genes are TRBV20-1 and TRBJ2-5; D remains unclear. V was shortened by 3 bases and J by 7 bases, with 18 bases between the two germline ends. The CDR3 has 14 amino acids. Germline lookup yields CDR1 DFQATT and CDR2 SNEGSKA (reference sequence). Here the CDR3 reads CSASAIVEFGTQYF. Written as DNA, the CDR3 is TGCAGTGCTAGCGCTATTGTAGAATTTGGGACCCAGTACTTC.

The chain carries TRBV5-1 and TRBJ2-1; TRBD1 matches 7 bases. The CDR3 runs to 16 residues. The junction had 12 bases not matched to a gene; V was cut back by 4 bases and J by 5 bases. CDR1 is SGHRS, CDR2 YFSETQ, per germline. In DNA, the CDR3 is TGCGCCAGCAGCCTCGCCGACAGGGTGGGCGACAATGAGCAGTTCTTC. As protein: CASSLADRVGDNEQFF.

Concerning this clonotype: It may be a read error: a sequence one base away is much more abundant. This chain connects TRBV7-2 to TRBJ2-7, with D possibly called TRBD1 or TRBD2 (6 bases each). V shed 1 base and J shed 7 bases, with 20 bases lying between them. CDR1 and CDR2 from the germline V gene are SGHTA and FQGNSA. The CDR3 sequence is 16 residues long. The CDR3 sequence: CASSLVVGGRYNEQYF. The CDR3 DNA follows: TGTGCCAGCAGCTTAGTCGTCGGGGGCCGTTACAATGAGCAGTACTTC.

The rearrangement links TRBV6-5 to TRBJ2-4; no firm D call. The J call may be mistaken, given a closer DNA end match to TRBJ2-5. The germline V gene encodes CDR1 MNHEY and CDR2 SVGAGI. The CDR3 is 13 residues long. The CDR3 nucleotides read TGTGCCAGCAGTTACTCGTTGTTGGGGACCCAGTACTTC. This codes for CASSYSLLGTQYF.

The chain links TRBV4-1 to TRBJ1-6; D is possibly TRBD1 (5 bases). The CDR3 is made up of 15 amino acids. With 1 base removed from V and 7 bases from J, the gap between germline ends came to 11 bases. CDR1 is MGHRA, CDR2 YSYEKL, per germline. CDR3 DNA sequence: TGCGCCAGCAGCCAAGCGTCAGGGAGGAATTCACCCCTCCACTTT. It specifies CASSQASGRNSPLHF.

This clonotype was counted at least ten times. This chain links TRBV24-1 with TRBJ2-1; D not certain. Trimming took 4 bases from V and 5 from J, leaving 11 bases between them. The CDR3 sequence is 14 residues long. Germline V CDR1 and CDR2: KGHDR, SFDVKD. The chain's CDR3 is CATSDRVIDNEQFF. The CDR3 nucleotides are TGTGCCACCAGTGACCGGGTCATCGACAATGAGCAGTTCTTC.

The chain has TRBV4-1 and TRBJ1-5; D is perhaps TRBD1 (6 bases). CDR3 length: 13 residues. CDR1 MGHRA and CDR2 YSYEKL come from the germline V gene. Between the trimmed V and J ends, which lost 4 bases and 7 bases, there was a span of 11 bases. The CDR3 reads CASSRSGVQPQHF. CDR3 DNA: TGCGCCAGCAGCCGATCAGGGGTACAGCCCCAGCATTTT.

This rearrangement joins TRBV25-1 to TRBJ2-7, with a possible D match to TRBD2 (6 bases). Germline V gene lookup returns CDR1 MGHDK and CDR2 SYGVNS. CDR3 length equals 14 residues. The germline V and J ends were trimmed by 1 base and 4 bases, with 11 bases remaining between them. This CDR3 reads CASSESGDFYEQYF. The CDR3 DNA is TGTGCCAGCAGTGAATCGGGGGACTTTTACGAGCAGTACTTC.

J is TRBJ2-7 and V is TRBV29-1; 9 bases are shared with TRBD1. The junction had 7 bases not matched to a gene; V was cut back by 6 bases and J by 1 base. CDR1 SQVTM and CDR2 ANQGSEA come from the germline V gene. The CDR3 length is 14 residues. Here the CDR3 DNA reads TGCAGCGTCCCGGGACAGGGCATGTCCTACGAGCAGTACTTC. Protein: CSVPGQGMSYEQYF.

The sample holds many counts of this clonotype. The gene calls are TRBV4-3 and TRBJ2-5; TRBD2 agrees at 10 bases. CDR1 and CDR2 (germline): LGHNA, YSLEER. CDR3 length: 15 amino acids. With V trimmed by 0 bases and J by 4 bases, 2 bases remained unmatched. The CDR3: CASSQEPSGRETQYF. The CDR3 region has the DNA TGCGCCAGCAGCCAAGAACCTAGCGGGAGAGAGACCCAGTACTTC.

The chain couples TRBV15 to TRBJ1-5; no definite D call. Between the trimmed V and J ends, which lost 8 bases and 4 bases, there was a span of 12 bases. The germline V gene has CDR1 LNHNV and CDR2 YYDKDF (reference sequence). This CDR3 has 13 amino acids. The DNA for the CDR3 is TGTGCCACCCTTGGAGGGCCGAATCAGCCCCAGCATTTT. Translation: CATLGGPNQPQHF.

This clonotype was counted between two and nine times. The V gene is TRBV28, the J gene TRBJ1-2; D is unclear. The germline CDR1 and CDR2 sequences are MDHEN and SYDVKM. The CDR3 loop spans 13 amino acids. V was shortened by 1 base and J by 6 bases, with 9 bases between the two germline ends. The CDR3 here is CASSLFKQDGYTF. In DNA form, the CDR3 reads TGTGCCAGCAGTTTATTTAAACAAGATGGCTACACCTTC.

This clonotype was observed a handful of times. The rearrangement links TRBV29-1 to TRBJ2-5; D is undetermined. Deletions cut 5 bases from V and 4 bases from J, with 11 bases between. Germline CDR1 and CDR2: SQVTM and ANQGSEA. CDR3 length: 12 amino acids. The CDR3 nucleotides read TGCAGCGTTTTTAGTGGCACAGAGACCCAGTACTTC. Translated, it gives CSVFSGTETQYF.

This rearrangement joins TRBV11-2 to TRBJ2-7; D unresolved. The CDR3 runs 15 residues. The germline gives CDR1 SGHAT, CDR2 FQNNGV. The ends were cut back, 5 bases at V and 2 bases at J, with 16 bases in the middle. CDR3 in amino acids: CASSRTSPSPYEQYF. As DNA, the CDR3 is TGTGCCAGCAGCCGAACCTCCCCAAGCCCCTACGAGCAGTACTTC.

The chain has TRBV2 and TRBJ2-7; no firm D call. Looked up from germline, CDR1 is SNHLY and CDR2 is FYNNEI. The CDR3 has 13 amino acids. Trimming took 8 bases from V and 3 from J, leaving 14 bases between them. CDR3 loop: CASQSLVSYEQYF. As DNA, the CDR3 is TGTGCCAGCCAGTCTTTAGTAAGCTACGAGCAGTACTTC.

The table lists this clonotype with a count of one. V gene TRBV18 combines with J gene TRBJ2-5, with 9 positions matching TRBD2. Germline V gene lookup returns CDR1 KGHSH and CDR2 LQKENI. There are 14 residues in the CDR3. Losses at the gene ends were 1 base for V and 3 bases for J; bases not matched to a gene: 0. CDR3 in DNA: TGTGCCAGCTCACCACGACTAGCGGAAGAGACCCAGTACTTC. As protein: CASSPRLAEETQYF.

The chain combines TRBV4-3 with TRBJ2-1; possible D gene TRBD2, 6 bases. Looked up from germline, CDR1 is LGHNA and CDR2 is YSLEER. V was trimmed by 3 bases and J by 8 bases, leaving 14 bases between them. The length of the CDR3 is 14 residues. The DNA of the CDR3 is TGCGCCAGCAGCCATGTAACTAGCCACCATGAGCAGTTCTTC. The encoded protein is CASSHVTSHHEQFF.